The 32 T cell receptor beta chains listed next were all sequenced from one sample in a study of shared clonotypes between healthy human individuals (TCRdb year 2020). CD8 naive samples were obtained by positive selection for CCR7 among CD45RO-negative cells, yielding a CD45RA+CCR7+ population from which TemRA cells were excluded. Library preparation used the immunoSEQ multiplex PCR assay. Entries here come from immuneACCESS through TCRdb and include only in-frame sequences with V and J called. Some clones fail to appear in such tables; in the studies checked, an unresolved V gene covers under half of the shortfall, and the cause of the remainder is unknown. In all, the sample holds about 2 million clones, and less than 95% of those were seen once. The biggest ten clones account for more than 0.95% of the sample. Sequenced sample: naive CD8+ T cells sorted from blood. The cell subset or site label on this specimen signifies: CD45RA+CCR7+. The receptors were gathered from a man younger than 35 in good health.

J is TRBJ2-7 and V is TRBV4-1, with 7 positions matching TRBD1. J lost 3 bases, V lost 5 bases, and 10 bases had no gene match. This CDR3 comprises 15 residues. CDR1 and CDR2 from the germline V gene are MGHRA and YSYEKL. CDR3 region: CASSARQGSLYEQYF. The CDR3, as DNA: TGCGCCAGCAGCGCCCGACAGGGCTCCCTCTACGAGCAGTACTTC.

Worth noting for this clone: This CDR3 is also generated by other DNA sequences in the sample. CDR3 in DNA: TGTGCCAGCAGCGTAGCTTCGGGAACCGTTTCCTACGAGCAGTACTTC. Translated, it gives CASSVASGTVSYEQYF. This sequence joins TRBV9 and TRBJ2-7; D might be TRBD2 (5 bases). Germline assignment: CDR1 SGDLS and CDR2 YYNGEE. V lost 0 bases and J lost 1, with 14 bases in between. CDR3 length equals 16 residues.

The gene calls are TRBV27 and TRBJ2-3; weak D call: TRBD2 (6 bases). The germline V gene has CDR1 MNHEY and CDR2 SMNVEV (reference sequence). The CDR3 contains 16 residues. Trimming took off 3 bases at V and 0 bases at J, with 13 bases between the two ends. CDR3 DNA: TGTGCCAGCAGTTTGGGACTGACAATAAGCACAGATACGCAGTATTTT. It specifies CASSLGLTISTDTQYF.

In regard to this clone: The same CDR3 also results from other DNA sequences found in this sample. The rearrangement joins TRBV7-9 to TRBJ2-3, with 7 positions matching TRBD2. Germline V gives CDR1 SEHNR, CDR2 FQNEAQ (reference sequence). The CDR3 extends over 15 amino acids. Unmatched junction bases numbered 0, after V lost 0 bases and J lost 0 bases. The CDR3 DNA reads TGTGCCAGCAGCTTAGCTAGCGGGAGCACAGATACGCAGTATTTT. Its translation: CASSLASGSTDTQYF. Using reference TRBV7-9 and TRBJ2-3 for the parts outside the CDR3, the full variable domain is DTGVSQNPRHKITKRGQNVTFRCDPISEHNRLYWYRQTLGQGPEFLTYFQNEAQLEKSRLLSDRFSAERPKGSFSTLEIQRTEQGDSAMYLCASSLASGSTDTQYFGPGTRLTVL.

This chain uses TRBV10-1 with TRBJ2-7; D is tentatively TRBD1 or TRBD2 (6 bases each). This CDR3 region has 13 residues. Per the germline V gene, CDR1 is WNHNN and CDR2 is SYGVQD (reference sequence). Trimming cost V 8 bases and J 2 bases, with 13 bases left between them. This chain's CDR3 is CASPPRGPYEQYF. DNA of the CDR3: TGCGCCAGCCCCCCCCGGGGGCCCTACGAGCAGTACTTC.

The chain has TRBV7-9 and TRBJ2-5; TRBD2 agrees at 9 bases. This CDR3 has 17 amino acids. CDR1 is SEHNR, CDR2 FQNEAQ, per germline (reference sequence). Trimming took 7 bases from V and 1 from J; bases not matched to a gene: 13. CDR3 sequence reads: CASTNSRGGLAQETQYF. The DNA for the CDR3 is TGTGCCAGCACCAACTCGCGGGGGGGGCTCGCCCAAGAGACCCAGTACTTC.

The chain combines TRBV7-2 with TRBJ2-5; 11 bases line up with TRBD2. Germline lookup yields CDR1 SGHTA and CDR2 FQGNSA. The CDR3 spans 16 residues. The junction had 6 bases not matched to a gene; V was cut back by 3 bases and J by 3 bases. The DNA for the CDR3 is TGTGCCAGCAGCTTCCCGCTAGCGGGGGGAAAAGAGACCCAGTACTTC. This codes for CASSFPLAGGKETQYF.

The V call is TRBV6-6, the J call TRBJ1-2; TRBD1 matches 7 bases. Germline loops: CDR1 MNHNY, CDR2 SVGAGI (reference sequence). V was pared by 2 bases and J by 5 bases, with 5 bases of the junction left unmatched. The CDR3 runs 14 residues. CDR3 protein: CASSYQGVVYGYTF. Written as DNA, the CDR3 is TGTGCCAGCAGTTACCAGGGGGTAGTTTATGGCTACACCTTC.

The genes are TRBV4-1 and TRBJ2-4; 10 bases are shared with TRBD1. The CDR3 is made up of 16 amino acids. Trimming removed 4 bases from V and 3 bases from J; junction bases left unmatched: 6. CDR1 is MGHRA, CDR2 YSYEKL, per germline. CDR3 in amino acids: CASSPRQGADKNIQYF. CDR3 sequence (DNA): TGCGCCAGCAGCCCCCGACAGGGGGCCGACAAAAACATTCAGTACTTC.

This chain connects TRBV7-9 to TRBJ2-5, with 11 bases lining up with TRBD2. The CDR3 extends over 17 amino acids. J was trimmed by 5 bases and V by 4 bases; bases with no gene match: 12. From germline, CDR1 is SEHNR and CDR2 FQNEAQ (reference sequence). The DNA of the CDR3 is TGTGCCAGCAGCTCGCCACTCGGACTAGCGGGCGGGGAGACCCAGTACTTC. It specifies CASSSPLGLAGGETQYF.

The V gene is TRBV6-1, the J gene TRBJ1-4, with a tentative D call TRBD1 (6 bases). Per germline, CDR1 MNHNS and CDR2 SASEGT. The CDR3 sequence is 15 residues long. V was shortened by 2 bases and J by 8 bases, with 15 bases between the two germline ends. This chain's CDR3 is CASSEWQGLGEKLFF. The CDR3 DNA sequence: TGTGCCAGCAGTGAATGGCAGGGGTTAGGGGAAAAACTGTTTTTT.

The chain employs TRBV4-2 and TRBJ2-7; D tentatively fits TRBD1 or TRBD2 (5 bases each). The CDR3 spans 14 residues. Between the trimmed V and J ends, which lost 4 bases and 5 bases, there was a span of 15 bases. The V gene's germline CDR1 is LGHNA and CDR2 YNFKEQ. The CDR3 coding sequence is TGTGCCAGCAGCCCTGAGGGACCTATTGACGAGCAGTACTTC. This encodes CASSPEGPIDEQYF.

The chain recombines TRBV30 with TRBJ2-3, with unresolved D. Trimming shortened V by 2 bases and J by 3 bases, and 6 bases separated the two germline ends. The CDR3 runs 12 residues. Germline-derived CDR1 and CDR2 are GTSNPN and SVGIG (reference sequence). Here the CDR3 DNA reads TGTGCCTGGAGTCACGGGACAGATACGCAGTATTTT. Translation gives CAWSHGTDTQYF.

Of note for this clone: Other DNA sequences within the sample encode an identical CDR3. V gene TRBV29-1 combines with J gene TRBJ1-1; D gene uncertain. Germline CDR1 is SQVTM and CDR2 is ANQGSEA. V was shortened by 5 bases and J by 4 bases, with 8 bases between the two germline ends. The CDR3 sequence is 11 residues long. The CDR3 nucleotides read TGCAGCGTTTCGCGGGGCACTGAAGCTTTCTTT. It specifies CSVSRGTEAFF.

The V and J genes are TRBV5-1 and TRBJ1-1; D gene ambiguous. This CDR3 contains 15 residues. The V end was cut by 0 bases, the J end by 2 bases, with 11 bases between. Germline V lookup: CDR1 SGHRS, CDR2 YFSETQ. CDR3 in amino acids: CASSLERAPNTEAFF. As DNA, the CDR3 is TGCGCCAGCAGCTTGGAAAGGGCCCCAAACACTGAAGCTTTCTTT.

CDR3 in DNA: TGCGCCAGCAGCTTGGTGGCGGGGGGGCTCCCAGATACGCAGTATTTT. This sequence encodes CASSLVAGGLPDTQYF. The V gene is TRBV5-1, the J gene TRBJ2-3; the match to TRBD2 covers 9 bases. Germline V CDR1 and CDR2: SGHRS, YFSETQ. This CDR3 contains 16 residues. V lost 0 bases to trimming and J lost 4 bases; unmatched junction nucleotides: 6.

The gene calls are TRBV2 and TRBJ2-1, with 12 nucleotides matching TRBD2. The V segment lost 4 bases and the J segment 8 bases; nucleotides outside the gene matches: 6. The CDR3 extends over 15 amino acids. Germline CDR1 reads SNHLY; CDR2 reads FYNNEI. The CDR3 DNA is TGTGCCAGCAGTGGGGCTAGCGGGAGGGCACATGAGCAGTTCTTC. Residues: CASSGASGRAHEQFF.

This clone was counted once. The chain combines TRBV5-4 with TRBJ2-5; a possible D gene is TRBD2 (6 bases). Trimming removed 1 base from V and 5 bases from J, with 9 bases in between. Germline V gives CDR1 SGHNT, CDR2 YYREEE (reference sequence). The CDR3 is 13 residues long. The CDR3 loop is CASSLSGVETQYF. Written as DNA, the CDR3 is TGTGCCAGCAGCTTGTCGGGAGTGGAGACCCAGTACTTC.

This sequence joins TRBV5-4 and TRBJ1-1, with 12 bases lining up with TRBD1. The CDR3 has 15 amino acids. V dropped 0 bases and J dropped 5; count of bases not matched to a gene: 2. Looked up from germline, CDR1 is SGHNT and CDR2 is YYREEE (reference sequence). Written as DNA, the CDR3 is TGTGCCAGCAGCTTGGGGGACAGGGGGCCGACTGAAGCTTTCTTT. It encodes CASSLGDRGPTEAFF.

V is TRBV5-1 and J is TRBJ1-2, with D maybe TRBD1 (5 bases). Germline lookup yields CDR1 SGHRS and CDR2 YFSETQ. The ends were cut back, 7 bases at V and 5 bases at J, with 24 bases in the middle. CDR3 size: 16 residues. CDR3 amino acids: CASSKGTRTDPYGYTF. For the CDR3, the DNA is TGCGCCAGCTCCAAGGGGACTAGGACTGACCCTTATGGCTACACCTTC.

The chain carries TRBV10-1 and TRBJ2-1; 12 bases line up with TRBD2. V lost 3 bases to trimming and J lost 0 bases; unmatched junction nucleotides: 9. Germline V gene sequence: CDR1 WNHNN, CDR2 SYGVQD (reference sequence). CDR3 length: 19 amino acids. CDR3 DNA sequence: TGCGCCAGCAGTGACCTCGGGACTAGCGGGCCGAGCTCCTACAATGAGCAGTTCTTC. Amino acids: CASSDLGTSGPSSYNEQFF.

This chain joins TRBV30 and TRBJ1-5; the D gene is possibly TRBD1 (5 bases). The length of the CDR3 is 15 residues. The V gene's germline CDR1 is GTSNPN and CDR2 SVGIG (reference sequence). V was clipped by 2 bases and J by 0 bases, with 11 bases between them. In DNA form, the CDR3 reads TGTGCCTGGAGTAAACAGGCTTCTAGCAATCAGCCCCAGCATTTT. It is translated as CAWSKQASSNQPQHF. Filled out from reference TRBV30 and TRBJ1-5, the complete variable domain reads SQTIHQWPATLVQPVGSPLSLECTVEGTSNPNLYWYRQAAGRGLQLLFYSVGIGQISSEVPQNLSASRPQDRQFILSSKKLLLSDSGFYLCAWSKQASSNQPQHFGDGTRLSIL.

The chain is built from TRBV4-1 and TRBJ2-5; TRBD2 might be the D (5 bases). V was clipped by 0 bases and J by 5 bases, with 13 bases between them. CDR3 length: 15 residues. Germline V gives CDR1 MGHRA, CDR2 YSYEKL. The DNA of the CDR3 is TGCGCCAGCAGCCAAGAGGGGAGAATGATGGAGACCCAGTACTTC. Its translation is CASSQEGRMMETQYF.

The chain carries TRBV10-3 and TRBJ2-7, with D perhaps TRBD1 (5 bases). Germline values: CDR1 ENHRY, CDR2 SYGVKD. V lost 6 bases and J lost 0, with 9 bases in between. The CDR3 is 13 amino acids. The CDR3 here is CAISEGDSYEQYF. The CDR3 region has the DNA TGTGCCATCAGCGAAGGGGACTCCTACGAGCAGTACTTC.

The chain recombines TRBV2 with TRBJ1-1, with D hard to call. V lost 6 bases and J lost 0, with 11 bases in between. CDR3 length equals 14 residues. CDR1 and CDR2 (germline): SNHLY, FYNNEI. CDR3 sequence: CASSLEGLNTEAFF. The CDR3 DNA reads TGTGCCAGCAGCCTAGAAGGATTGAACACTGAAGCTTTCTTT.

The J gene is TRBJ2-3, the V gene TRBV28; TRBD2 is a possible D gene (5 bases). CDR1 is MDHEN, CDR2 SYDVKM, per germline. The V gene lost 4 bases and the J gene lost 4 bases, with 21 bases spanning the gap. This CDR3 is 17 amino acids long. The CDR3 is CASSSGFAGKTADTQYF. The DNA of the CDR3 is TGTGCCAGCAGTTCTGGCTTTGCGGGTAAAACGGCAGATACGCAGTATTTT.

V usage is TRBV7-9 and J usage is TRBJ2-1; 7 bases are shared with TRBD2. V lost 7 bases to trimming and J lost 9 bases; unmatched junction nucleotides: 12. The length of the CDR3 is 14 residues. Germline assignment: CDR1 SEHNR and CDR2 FQNEAQ (reference sequence). The CDR3 nucleotides read TGTGCCAGCATCCTCGTAGGCGGGGAGGGTGAGCAGTTCTTC. It specifies CASILVGGEGEQFF.

The rearrangement links TRBV11-1 to TRBJ2-3, with 8 bases lining up with TRBD2. The ends lost 1 base at V and 5 bases at J; junction bases unmatched: 11. The CDR3 spans 17 residues. Per germline, CDR1 SGHAT and CDR2 FQDESV (reference sequence). CDR3 DNA: TGTGCCAGCAGCTTAGGAGCGGGGGCGGCGCAAGAAGATACGCAGTATTTT. It encodes CASSLGAGAAQEDTQYF.

This clone was recorded a few times. This CDR3 is also generated by other DNA sequences in the sample. The chain employs TRBV30 and TRBJ1-5; D not resolved. Germline CDR1 reads GTSNPN; CDR2 reads SVGIG (reference sequence). Trimming removed 0 bases at V and 7 bases at J, with 4 bases between. This CDR3 is 11 amino acids long. In nucleotides, the CDR3 is TGTGCCTGGAGTGTGGGGCAGCCCCAGCATTTT. It specifies CAWSVGQPQHF.

The CDR3 DNA reads as TGTGCCAGCAGCTTGGCGTCCGGGACAGAGTACGAGCAGTACTTC. It codes for CASSLASGTEYEQYF. The V and J genes are TRBV7-9 and TRBJ2-7; 7 bases are a match to TRBD1. Trimming removed 3 bases from V and 4 bases from J; junction bases left unmatched: 9. Germline V gene lookup returns CDR1 SEHNR and CDR2 FQNEAQ (reference sequence). The CDR3 consists of 15 residues.

V usage is TRBV4-1 and J usage is TRBJ2-3, with TRBD2 identical over 7 bases. The CDR3 runs 17 residues. Germline V gene lookup returns CDR1 MGHRA and CDR2 YSYEKL. Trimming removed 0 bases from V and 1 base from J; junction bases left unmatched: 7. The CDR3 spells CASSQEGGGWGTDTQYF. Here the CDR3 DNA reads TGCGCCAGCAGCCAAGAAGGCGGGGGATGGGGCACAGATACGCAGTATTTT.

The rearrangement links TRBV29-1 to TRBJ1-1, with TRBD1 as a possible D gene (6 bases). The CDR3 has 11 amino acids. Germline-derived CDR1 and CDR2 are SQVTM and ANQGSEA. V lost 7 bases, J lost 7 bases, and 13 bases lay in between. In nucleotides, the CDR3 is TGCAGCGACACAGCCAGGGGTGAAGCTTTCTTT. This codes for CSDTARGEAFF.